This paragraph covers one T cell receptor (beta chain) sequence. Antigen specificity is unknown. The source of the sample is a study of T cell responses to AZD1222 COVID-19 vaccine. Study summary: Pooled samples include second doses given at about 4 or 12 weeks. Regarding the study as a whole: Donors, mostly white British, included more females; clonal diversity was possibly underestimated. Increases in Spike-specific TCR breadth and depth were seen after two AZD1222 doses.

Only in-frame clones appear in the TCRdb table, and some are missing; sequencing was by immunoSEQ multiplex PCR. The table includes fewer than 110,000 clones, about nine tenths detected once. CDR1 and CDR2 (germline): SNHLY, FYNNEI. Trimming removed 4 bases from V and 4 bases from J, with 13 bases in between. This CDR3 is 15 amino acids long. The input for sequencing was peripheral blood, taken on day 0 of AZD1222 vaccination. The sequence derives from an adult in good health. The V call is TRBV2, the J call TRBJ2-2; D is perhaps TRBD1 (5 bases). DNA for the CDR3: TGTGCCAGCAGTGTACAGGCCTCGAGCACCGGGGAGCTGTTTTTT. Translation: CASSVQASSTGELFF.